This T cell receptor (beta chain) was identified in a study of T cell repertoires in cytomegalovirus infection. About the research overall: The public TCR beta signatures pointed to both CMV infection and matching HLA type.

Study-level results: Dominant in the ex vivo response were TCR beta clonotypes restricted by HLA-C and specific for CMV. Carriers of CMV and the relevant HLA type were discriminated by public TCR beta frequency.

One entry per CDR3 protein, called by TCRdb with MiXCR from the reads. The sample includes around 330,000 distinct CDR3 sequences, roughly a sixth of them seen just once. The CDR3 has 14 residues. V lost 0 bases and J 3 bases, leaving 11 bases between the germline ends. Germline CDR1 is DFQATT and CDR2 is SNEGSKA (reference sequence). Worth noting for this clonotype: Antigen specificity is unknown.

The sequenced material came from PBMCs. The receptor was isolated from a human donor in good health (CMV status not recorded). Some clones in this sample may be carry-over from other donors' samples. The V gene is TRBV20-1, the J gene TRBJ2-5, with D hard to call. CDR3 in amino acids: CSARDIRQKETQYF. The CDR3 DNA follows: TGCAGTGCTAGAGATATCCGGCAGAAAGAGACCCAGTACTTC.